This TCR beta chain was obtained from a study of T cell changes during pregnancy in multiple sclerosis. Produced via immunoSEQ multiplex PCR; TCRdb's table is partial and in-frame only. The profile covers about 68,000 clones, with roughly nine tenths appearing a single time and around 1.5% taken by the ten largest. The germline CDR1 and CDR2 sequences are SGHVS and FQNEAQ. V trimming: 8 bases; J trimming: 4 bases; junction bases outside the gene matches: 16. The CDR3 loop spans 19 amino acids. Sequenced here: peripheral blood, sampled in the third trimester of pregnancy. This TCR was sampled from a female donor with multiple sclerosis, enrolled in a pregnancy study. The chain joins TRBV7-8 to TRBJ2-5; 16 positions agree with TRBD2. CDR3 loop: CASGGIPGLAGGLGETQYF. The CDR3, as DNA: TGTGCCAGCGGCGGTATCCCGGGACTAGCGGGGGGGCTCGGAGAGACCCAGTACTTC.